This TCR beta chain was recovered during a study of cytomegalovirus exposure and HLA in healthy donors. General study results and limits: Associated with cytomegalovirus, according to the listing, were fewer than 200 TCR beta chains. Specificity of a few CMV-associated chains for CMV antigens was verified in vitro.

TCRdb keeps only in-frame clones here, not all; method: immunoSEQ multiplex PCR. The repertoire holds about 220,000 clones, around 87% seen once, with about 2.8% in the top ten. A word on this clone: The antigen remains unidentified.

The CDR3 is made up of 13 amino acids. CDR1 MNHNY and CDR2 SVGAGI come from the germline V gene (reference sequence). Trimming pared 8 bases from V and 1 base from J, leaving 11 bases between. This sequence joins TRBV6-6 and TRBJ2-5; D ambiguous. The receptor comes from a man between 18 and 35 years old in good health and CMV-seronegative. Sequencing used PBMCs. CDR3 coding DNA: TGTGCCAGCGTCAACCCCGGCCAAGAGACCCAGTACTTC. This gives the protein CASVNPGQETQYF.